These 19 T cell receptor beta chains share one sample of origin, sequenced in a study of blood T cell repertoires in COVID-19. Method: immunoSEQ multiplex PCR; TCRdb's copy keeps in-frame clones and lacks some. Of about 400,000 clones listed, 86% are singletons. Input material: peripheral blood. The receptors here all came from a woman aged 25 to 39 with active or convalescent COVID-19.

The CDR3 loop reads CASSYGQARETQYF. The CDR3 coding sequence is TGTGCCAGCAGCTACGGACAGGCACGGGAGACCCAGTACTTC. The rearrangement uses TRBV6-5 and TRBJ2-5; TRBD1 matches at 7 bases. Trimming took 6 bases from V and 5 from J; bases not matched to a gene: 9. Germline lookup yields CDR1 MNHEY and CDR2 SVGAGI. The CDR3 spans 14 residues.

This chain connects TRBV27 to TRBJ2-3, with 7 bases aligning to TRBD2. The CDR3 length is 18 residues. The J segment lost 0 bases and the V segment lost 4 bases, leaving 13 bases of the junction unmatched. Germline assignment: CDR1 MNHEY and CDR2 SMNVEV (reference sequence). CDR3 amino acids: CASSSALAGRTSTDTQYF. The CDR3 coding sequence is TGTGCCAGCAGTTCGGCCCTCGCCGGGAGGACTAGCACAGATACGCAGTATTTT.

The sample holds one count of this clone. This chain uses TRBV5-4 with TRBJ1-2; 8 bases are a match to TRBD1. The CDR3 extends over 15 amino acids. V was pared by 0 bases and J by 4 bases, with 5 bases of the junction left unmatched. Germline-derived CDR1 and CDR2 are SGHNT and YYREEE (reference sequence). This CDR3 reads CASSLGTGILYGYTF. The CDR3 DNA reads TGTGCCAGCAGCTTGGGGACAGGGATCCTCTATGGCTACACCTTC.

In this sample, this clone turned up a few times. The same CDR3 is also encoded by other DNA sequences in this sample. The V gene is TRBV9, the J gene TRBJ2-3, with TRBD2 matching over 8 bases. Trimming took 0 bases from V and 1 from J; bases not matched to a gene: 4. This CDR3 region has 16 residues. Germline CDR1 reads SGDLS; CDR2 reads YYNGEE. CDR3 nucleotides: TGTGCCAGCAGCGTAGATCCAGCGGGGGGCACAGATACGCAGTATTTT. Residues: CASSVDPAGGTDTQYF.

Here the CDR3 reads CASSLQGQGKAPLHF. The CDR3 DNA reads as TGCGCCAGCAGCCTACAGGGACAGGGCAAAGCACCCCTCCACTTT. This chain links TRBV4-1 with TRBJ1-6; 9 bases match TRBD1. Unmatched junction bases numbered 9, after V lost 4 bases and J lost 11 bases. Germline V gives CDR1 MGHRA, CDR2 YSYEKL. This CDR3 is 15 amino acids long.

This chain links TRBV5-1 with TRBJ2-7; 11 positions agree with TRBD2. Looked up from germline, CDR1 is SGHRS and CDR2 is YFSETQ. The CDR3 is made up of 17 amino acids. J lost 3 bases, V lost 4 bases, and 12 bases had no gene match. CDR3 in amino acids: CASSPRLAGSSGYEQYF. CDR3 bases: TGCGCCAGCAGCCCCCGACTAGCGGGAAGTTCGGGCTACGAGCAGTACTTC.

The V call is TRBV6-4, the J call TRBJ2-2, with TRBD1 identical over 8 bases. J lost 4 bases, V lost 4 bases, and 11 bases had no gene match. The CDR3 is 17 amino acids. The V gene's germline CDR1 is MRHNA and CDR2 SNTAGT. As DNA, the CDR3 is TGTGCCAGCAGTGGGGCCCCAGGACAGGGCGGCACCGGGGAGCTGTTTTTT. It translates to CASSGAPGQGGTGELFF.

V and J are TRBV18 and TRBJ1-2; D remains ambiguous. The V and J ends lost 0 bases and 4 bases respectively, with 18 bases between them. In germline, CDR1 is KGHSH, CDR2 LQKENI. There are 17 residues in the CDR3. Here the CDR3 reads CASSPPVSGATGYGYTF. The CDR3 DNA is TGTGCCAGCTCACCACCAGTATCCGGTGCCACCGGCTATGGCTACACCTTC.

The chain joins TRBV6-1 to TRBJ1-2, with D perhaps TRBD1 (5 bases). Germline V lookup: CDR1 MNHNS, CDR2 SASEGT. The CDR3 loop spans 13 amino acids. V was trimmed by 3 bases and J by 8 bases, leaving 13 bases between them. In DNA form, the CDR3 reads TGTGCCAGCAGTGACCCAGGGTTGGGAGGCTACACCTTC. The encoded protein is CASSDPGLGGYTF.

The CDR3 spells CASSENFAYEQYF. The CDR3 DNA follows: TGTGCCAGCAGTGAGAACTTTGCCTACGAGCAGTACTTC. This chain connects TRBV11-3 to TRBJ2-7; the D is unclear. V lost 6 bases to trimming and J lost 2 bases, with 11 bases between them. The CDR3 has 13 residues. Germline CDR1 reads SGHNT; CDR2 reads YENEEA.

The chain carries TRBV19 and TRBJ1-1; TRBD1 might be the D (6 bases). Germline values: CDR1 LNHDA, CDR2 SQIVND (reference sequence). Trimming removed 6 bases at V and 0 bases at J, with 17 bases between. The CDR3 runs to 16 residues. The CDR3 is CASSLETGYMNTEAFF. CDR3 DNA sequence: TGTGCCAGTAGCCTTGAGACAGGCTACATGAACACTGAAGCTTTCTTT.

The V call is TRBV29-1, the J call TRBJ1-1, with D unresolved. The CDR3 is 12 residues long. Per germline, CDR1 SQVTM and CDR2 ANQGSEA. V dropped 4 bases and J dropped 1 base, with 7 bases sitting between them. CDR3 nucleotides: TGCAGCGTTGCCCCAGGGAACACTGAAGCTTTCTTT. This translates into CSVAPGNTEAFF.

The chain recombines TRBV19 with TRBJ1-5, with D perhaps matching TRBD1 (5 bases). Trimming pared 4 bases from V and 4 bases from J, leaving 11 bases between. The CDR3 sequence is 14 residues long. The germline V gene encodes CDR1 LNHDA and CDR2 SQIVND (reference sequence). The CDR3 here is CASSTTRVNQPQHF. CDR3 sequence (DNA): TGTGCCAGTAGTACCACCAGGGTAAATCAGCCCCAGCATTTT.

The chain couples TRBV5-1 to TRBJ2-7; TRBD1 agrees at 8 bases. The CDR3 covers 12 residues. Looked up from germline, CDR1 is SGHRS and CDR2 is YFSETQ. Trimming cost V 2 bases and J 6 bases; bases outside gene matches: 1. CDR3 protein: CASSLGQGEQYF. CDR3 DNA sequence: TGCGCCAGCAGCTTAGGACAGGGCGAGCAGTACTTC.

CDR3: CASIRGLVTQYF. The CDR3 DNA sequence: TGTGCCAGCATACGAGGGCTAGTGACCCAGTACTTC. The chain carries TRBV27 and TRBJ2-5, with D perhaps TRBD2 (5 bases). Trimming left V 7 bases short and J 7 bases short, with 13 bases between. This CDR3 is 12 amino acids long. Germline CDR1 is MNHEY and CDR2 is SMNVEV (reference sequence).

The CDR3 DNA reads as TGTGCCAGCTCCGACACAGGGGGATCTTTTGTGAACACTGAAGCTTTCTTT. Encoded protein: CASSDTGGSFVNTEAFF. V usage is TRBV18 and J usage is TRBJ1-1, with 8 bases that match TRBD1. The J segment lost 0 bases and the V segment lost 6 bases, leaving 12 bases of the junction unmatched. CDR3 length: 17 residues. Germline values: CDR1 KGHSH, CDR2 LQKENI. Together with reference TRBV18 and TRBJ1-1, the CDR3 gives the full variable domain: NAGVMQNPRHLVRRRGQEARLRCSPMKGHSHVYWYRQLPEEGLKFMVYLQKENIIDESGMPKERFSAEFPKEGPSILRIQQVVRGDSAAYFCASSDTGGSFVNTEAFFGQGTRLTVV.

In nucleotides, the CDR3 is TGTGCCAGCAGCTTAGTCGGACAGGTGGGGGAGACCCAGTACTTC. Its translation is CASSLVGQVGETQYF. This chain links TRBV7-9 with TRBJ2-5; 7 nucleotides match TRBD1. V lost 1 base, J lost 5 bases, and 7 bases stayed unmatched. The CDR3 covers 15 residues. The germline V gene has CDR1 SEHNR and CDR2 FQNEAQ (reference sequence).

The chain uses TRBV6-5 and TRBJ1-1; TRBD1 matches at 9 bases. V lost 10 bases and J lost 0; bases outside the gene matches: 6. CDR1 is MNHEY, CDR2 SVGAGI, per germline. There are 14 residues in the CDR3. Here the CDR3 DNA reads TGTGCCACAACACGGGACAGGGTGAACACTGAAGCTTTCTTT. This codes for CATTRDRVNTEAFF.

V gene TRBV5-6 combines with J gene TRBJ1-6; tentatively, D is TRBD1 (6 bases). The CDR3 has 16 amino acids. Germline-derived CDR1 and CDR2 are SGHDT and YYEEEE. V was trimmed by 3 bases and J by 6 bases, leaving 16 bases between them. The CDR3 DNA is TGTGCCAGCAGCTCGGATGGGGGCAGGGTTAATTCACCCCTCCACTTT. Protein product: CASSSDGGRVNSPLHF.